This entry describes one T cell receptor beta chain. This specimen belongs to a study of blood T cell repertoires in COVID-19. Study-wide background: Spain, Italy and the United States supplied samples that represented acute and convalescent COVID-19. The cDNA or gDNA used as material had been derived from T cells, B-cell-depleted T cells, or PBMCs.

Original processing notes: The assay estimated nucleated cells by amplifying reference gene primers. The repertoire was sequenced with immunoSEQ multiplex PCR; TCRdb's copy has only in-frame clones and lacks some. Clone size and V and J calls were adopted from that table, with D and trimming inferred from the DNA. Here the sample spans about 120,000 clones, about 79% being singletons. The sequence was collected from a woman older than 75 with acute or convalescent COVID-19. The sequenced sample consisted of peripheral blood.

The CDR3 sequence: CASSPRTGGSYEQYF. CDR3 DNA: TGTGCCAGCAGTCCCCGGACGGGAGGTTCCTACGAGCAGTACTTC. The V gene is TRBV6-2 or TRBV6-3, the J gene TRBJ2-7; 7 bases line up with TRBD2. V was pared by 5 bases and J by 1 base, with 8 bases of the junction left unmatched. CDR1 is MNHEY and CDR2 is SVGEGT in the germline V gene. The length of the CDR3 is 15 residues.